Each of the 5 T cell receptor beta chains below was sequenced from the same sample in a study of vaccination and CD4 T cells after COVID-19. Their specific antigens are unknown. The Oncomine TCR Beta short-read assay sequenced DNA from cultured CD4+ T cells. MiXCR was run by TCRdb on the PCR reads, yielding one entry per CDR3 protein. The sample carries about 8,500 distinct CDR3 sequences, roughly half recorded once. The sample's treatment: roughly ten-day PBMC culture with coronavirus spike peptide pools or control peptides (ViraFEST assay). Source material: CD4+ T cells from blood, cultured in vitro. The receptors were gathered from a human donor who had recovered from COVID-19.

This clonotype turned up a few times. A junction boundary mismatches the germline segment, possibly from a read error. J is TRBJ1-1 and V is TRBV5-8; D uncertain. The CDR3 extends over 13 amino acids. Germline CDR1 is SGHTS and CDR2 is YDEGEE. The CDR3 loop reads CASSFGGNPEAFF. CDR3 coding DNA: TGTGCCAGCAGCTTCGGAGGGAACCCTGAAGCTTTCTTT. Based on the CDR3 plus reference TRBV5-8 and TRBJ1-1, the full variable domain is EAGVTQSPTHLIKTRGQQATLRCSPISGHTSVYWYQQALGLGLQFLLWYDEGEERNRGNFPPRFSGRQFPNYSSELNVNALELEDSALYLCASSFGGNPEAFFGQGTRLTVV.

This clonotype was seen only once. A single base separates this from a much larger clone, so it may be a read error. This chain joins TRBV27 and TRBJ2-2, with D possibly TRBD2 on 6 matching bases. V was clipped by 8 bases and J by 7 bases, with 20 bases between them. The CDR3 has 15 residues. Germline V gives CDR1 MNHEY, CDR2 SMNVEV (reference sequence). The CDR3 loop is CASGPRRVEGGELFF. CDR3 DNA sequence: TGTGCCAGCGGTCCACGGCGGGTGGAGGGCGGGGAGCTGTTTTTT.

The rearrangement uses TRBV5-1 and TRBJ1-3; no clear D gene. This CDR3 region has 15 residues. Looked up from germline, CDR1 is SGHRS and CDR2 is YFSETQ. Trimming stripped 7 bases from V and 4 bases from J, with 18 bases between. The CDR3 here is CASEPDGNAGNTIYF. The DNA for the CDR3 is TGCGCCAGCGAGCCAGACGGTAACGCCGGAAACACCATATATTTT. The variable domain in full, completed from reference TRBV5-1 and TRBJ1-3, reads KAGVTQTPRYLIKTRGQQVTLSCSPISGHRSVSWYQQTPGQGLQFLFEYFSETQRNKGNFPGRFSGRQFSNSRSEMNVSTLELGDSALYLCASEPDGNAGNTIYFGEGSWLTVV.

The chain combines TRBV10-3 with TRBJ2-2; 9 bases are shared with TRBD1. There are 18 residues in the CDR3. Losses at the gene ends were 2 bases for V and 5 bases for J; bases not matched to a gene: 12. Germline V CDR1 and CDR2: ENHRY, SYGVKD. The CDR3 reads CAISETTTGGIRTGELFF. The CDR3 DNA reads TGTGCCATCAGTGAGACTACTACAGGGGGCATAAGAACCGGGGAGCTGTTTTTT.

V is TRBV20-1 and J is TRBJ2-5; D is possibly TRBD1 or TRBD2 (5 bases each). V was trimmed by 2 bases and J by 7 bases, leaving 17 bases between them. Germline V lookup: CDR1 DFQATT, CDR2 SNEGSKA (reference sequence). This CDR3 has 14 residues. The CDR3 protein is CSARPGTARGTQYF. For the CDR3, the DNA is TGCAGTGCTAGACCCGGGACGGCAAGAGGGACCCAGTACTTC.